A single T cell receptor (beta chain) is shown here with its context. No antigen is known for it. The sample comes from a study of CD8+ T cells in alopecia areata. Study at large: Tofacitinib continued for 6 to 18 months and was then withheld for 6 months. Study results and limitations: Just one nonresponder means the tie between baseline CD8+ expansion and response stays uncertain.

Sequencing templates came from extracted RNA that was reverse transcribed into cDNA. The protocol was immunoSEQ multiplex PCR, while the TCRdb copy is restricted to in-frame clones and leaves out a portion. The table lists about 180,000 clones, about 53% of them singletons. The sample's treatment: oral pan-JAK inhibitor, 5-10 mg twice daily. Obtained from alopecia areata patients were lesional scalp punch biopsies along with peripheral blood. This CDR3 spans 14 amino acids. Germline V gene sequence: CDR1 SGHDT, CDR2 YYEEEE. V was clipped by 1 base and J by 5 bases, with 9 bases between them. The sequence came from a human donor with alopecia areata. The sample consisted of CD8+ T cells sorted from blood, taken at week 24, from a patient treated with tofacitinib. This sequence joins TRBV5-6 and TRBJ1-4; D ambiguous. The CDR3 sequence: CASSLMAENEKLFF. The CDR3 bases are TGTGCCAGCAGCTTGATGGCGGAAAATGAAAAACTGTTTTTT.